Below are 25 T cell receptor beta chains sequenced from a single sample in a study of cytomegalovirus exposure and HLA in healthy donors. TCRdb keeps only in-frame clones here, not all; method: immunoSEQ multiplex PCR. The sample lists approximately 270,000 clones; approximately 83% were seen once. The specimen sequenced was PBMCs. The receptors come from a woman aged 18-29 years in good health and CMV-seronegative.

This clone was seen just once. The chain uses TRBV7-2 and TRBJ1-1; 7 bases are shared with TRBD1. The CDR3 spans 15 residues. The V gene's germline CDR1 is SGHTA and CDR2 FQGNSA. The V and J ends lost 2 bases and 2 bases, in that order; junction bases with no gene match: 5. The CDR3, as DNA: TGTGCCAGCAGCTTAAGGGGGCCGGGCAACACTGAAGCTTTCTTT. Its protein is CASSLRGPGNTEAFF.

The gene calls are TRBV11-3 and TRBJ2-7; 9 positions match TRBD2. Germline lookup yields CDR1 SGHNT and CDR2 YENEEA. This CDR3 has 17 residues. V was pared by 4 bases and J by 4 bases, with 14 bases of the junction left unmatched. This CDR3 is CASSSFWGVSGSYEQYF. As DNA, the CDR3 is TGTGCCAGCAGCTCTTTTTGGGGGGTTAGCGGGAGTTACGAGCAGTACTTC.

The gene calls are TRBV25-1 and TRBJ2-1; D uncertain. V dropped 4 bases and J dropped 9 bases, with 10 bases sitting between them. The CDR3 spans 12 residues. Germline assignment: CDR1 MGHDK and CDR2 SYGVNS. The CDR3 is CASSASASEQFF. Here the CDR3 DNA reads TGTGCCAGCAGTGCCAGCGCTAGTGAGCAGTTCTTC.

This clone showed up just once. Here the CDR3 DNA reads TGTGCCTGGAGTACGGACAGTCTTGATGAGCAGTACTTC. It is translated as CAWSTDSLDEQYF. The chain links TRBV30 to TRBJ2-7, with D possibly TRBD1 on 6 matching bases. This CDR3 has 13 amino acids. CDR1 GTSNPN and CDR2 SVGIG come from the germline V gene (reference sequence). V gave up 2 bases and J gave up 7 bases, with 15 bases separating them. The full variable domain, completed using reference TRBV30 and TRBJ2-7, is SQTIHQWPATLVQPVGSPLSLECTVEGTSNPNLYWYRQAAGRGLQLLFYSVGIGQISSEVPQNLSASRPQDRQFILSSKKLLLSDSGFYLCAWSTDSLDEQYFGPGTRLTVT.

The chain's CDR3 is CASSEAGGFRTGELFF. CDR3 in DNA: TGTGCCAGCAGTGAAGCGGGGGGGTTTAGGACCGGGGAGCTGTTTTTT. The rearrangement links TRBV6-1 to TRBJ2-2, with TRBD2 matching over 7 bases. Germline trimming cut 0 bases from V and 5 bases from J; bases unmatched to any gene: 6. The CDR3 has 16 residues. Germline CDR1 reads MNHNS; CDR2 reads SASEGT.

Comment on this clone: Distinct nucleotide sequences in the sample also encode this CDR3. The rearrangement links TRBV20-1 to TRBJ2-7, with D maybe TRBD1 (5 bases). CDR3 length equals 11 residues. Germline V CDR1 and CDR2: DFQATT, SNEGSKA (reference sequence). V was clipped by 3 bases and J by 4 bases, with 7 bases between them. CDR3 DNA: TGCAGTGCTAGGGACACGTACGAGCAGTACTTC. Encoded protein: CSARDTYEQYF.

With regard to this clone: A much bigger clone sits one base away, suggesting this may be a read error. The chain combines TRBV5-4 with TRBJ2-1, with 11 bases that match TRBD2. Germline lookup yields CDR1 SGHNT and CDR2 YYREEE (reference sequence). J was trimmed by 4 bases and V by 4 bases; bases with no gene match: 7. The CDR3 length is 16 residues. The CDR3 reads CASSITGTSGYNEQFF. The CDR3 DNA sequence: TGTGCCAGCAGCATAACCGGGACTAGCGGTTACAATGAGCAGTTCTTC.

V is TRBV7-7 and J is TRBJ2-1; 11 bases map to TRBD2. V was clipped by 5 bases and J by 8 bases; unmatched bases: 5. This CDR3 is 14 amino acids long. Germline V CDR1 and CDR2: SSHAT, FNYEAQ (reference sequence). The chain's CDR3 is CASSLTSGNDEQFF. CDR3 nucleotide sequence: TGTGCCAGCAGCCTGACTAGCGGGAATGATGAGCAGTTCTTC.

The J gene is TRBJ2-1, the V gene TRBV4-3; 10 positions agree with TRBD2. Germline V gene data show CDR1 as LGHNA and CDR2 as YSLEER. This CDR3 has 16 residues. The V and J ends lost 1 base and 6 bases, in that order; junction bases with no gene match: 6. CDR3 sequence reads: CASSQGSAGGGNEQFF. The CDR3 nucleotides read TGCGCCAGCAGCCAAGGATCAGCGGGGGGGGGCAATGAGCAGTTCTTC.

The chain couples TRBV27 to TRBJ2-3; no clear D. CDR3 length equals 12 residues. Germline V CDR1 and CDR2: MNHEY, SMNVEV (reference sequence). The V end lost 5 bases, the J end lost 2 bases, and 5 bases lay between the germline ends. CDR3 nucleotides: TGTGCCAGCAGTCCCCACACAGATACGCAGTATTTT. As protein: CASSPHTDTQYF.

The V call is TRBV27, the J call TRBJ1-5; TRBD1 matches at 9 bases. Germline V gives CDR1 MNHEY, CDR2 SMNVEV (reference sequence). This CDR3 spans 14 amino acids. J lost 7 bases, V lost 5 bases, and 6 bases had no gene match. The CDR3, as DNA: TGTGCCAGCAGTGTACAGGGGGCGCGGCAGCCCCAGCATTTT. The encoded protein is CASSVQGARQPQHF.

The chain uses TRBV19 and TRBJ2-3; 9 bases agree with TRBD1. The V and J ends lost 7 bases and 3 bases, in that order; junction bases with no gene match: 14. Germline-derived CDR1 and CDR2 are LNHDA and SQIVND (reference sequence). CDR3 length: 17 residues. Here the CDR3 DNA reads TGTGCCAGTATGGACTCAACCGGGACAGGGAGAACAGATACGCAGTATTTT. Protein sequence: CASMDSTGTGRTDTQYF.

The CDR3 sequence: CASSGEDSETYQETQYF. CDR3 bases: TGTGCCAGCAGCGGAGAGGACTCAGAGACGTACCAAGAGACCCAGTACTTC. The gene calls are TRBV9 and TRBJ2-5; D is perhaps TRBD2 (5 bases). The V end lost 3 bases, the J end lost 0 bases, and 18 bases lay between the germline ends. CDR1 SGDLS and CDR2 YYNGEE come from the germline V gene. This CDR3 is 17 amino acids long.

The chain links TRBV18 to TRBJ1-1; 8 nucleotides agree with TRBD1. Unmatched junction bases numbered 9, after V lost 3 bases and J lost 0 bases. The germline V gene encodes CDR1 KGHSH and CDR2 LQKENI. This CDR3 spans 17 amino acids. The CDR3 region is CASSPYDRGAMNTEAFF. The CDR3 region has the DNA TGTGCCAGCTCACCGTACGACAGGGGCGCCATGAACACTGAAGCTTTCTTT.

Written as DNA, the CDR3 is TGCGCCAGCAGCCTACTAACGGCGTCCACTGAAGCTTTCTTT. Translated: CASSLLTASTEAFF. The rearrangement joins TRBV5-1 to TRBJ1-1; D unresolved. The CDR3 totals 14 residues. Trimming removed 4 bases from V and 4 bases from J, with 14 bases in between. The germline gives CDR1 SGHRS, CDR2 YFSETQ.

V gene TRBV5-1 combines with J gene TRBJ1-1, with a possible D match to TRBD1 (5 bases). Germline CDR1 is SGHRS and CDR2 is YFSETQ. Trimming pared 2 bases from V and 4 bases from J, leaving 9 bases between. The CDR3 spans 13 residues. DNA of the CDR3: TGCGCCAGCAGCTTCCAGGGCACCACTGAAGCTTTCTTT. Translated, it gives CASSFQGTTEAFF.

The V and J genes are TRBV4-3 and TRBJ1-1; maybe TRBD1 (5 bases). Trimming pared 4 bases from V and 4 bases from J, leaving 19 bases between. Germline CDR1 is LGHNA and CDR2 is YSLEER. The CDR3 totals 16 residues. The CDR3 nucleotides read TGCGCCAGCAGCCCAACTCGGGGGAGGGTTGTCACTGAAGCTTTCTTT. It specifies CASSPTRGRVVTEAFF.

The CDR3 protein is CASSVRTGNEKLFF. The CDR3 DNA follows: TGTGCCAGCAGCGTTCGGACAGGGAATGAAAAACTGTTTTTT. V usage is TRBV9 and J usage is TRBJ1-4, with TRBD1 identical over 8 bases. The ends lost 2 bases at V and 5 bases at J; junction bases unmatched: 2. CDR1 is SGDLS, CDR2 YYNGEE, per germline. The CDR3 totals 14 residues.

CDR3 protein: CASSSGVEQYF. The CDR3 coding sequence is TGTGCCAGCAGCTCAGGGGTCGAGCAGTACTTC. The chain joins TRBV9 to TRBJ2-7, with D tentatively TRBD1 (6 bases). The germline V gene encodes CDR1 SGDLS and CDR2 YYNGEE. The V end was cut by 4 bases, the J end by 6 bases, with 8 bases between. This CDR3 has 11 amino acids.

The genes are TRBV6-5 and TRBJ2-1; 7 bases are shared with TRBD2. Trimming took 6 bases from V and 1 from J; bases not matched to a gene: 6. The length of the CDR3 is 15 residues. CDR1 and CDR2 (germline): MNHEY, SVGAGI. The CDR3 is CASSTLAESYNEQFF. The CDR3 bases are TGTGCCAGCAGCACCCTAGCGGAATCCTACAATGAGCAGTTCTTC.

The J gene is TRBJ1-2, the V gene TRBV28; D not certain. CDR3 length: 15 residues. V lost 5 bases and J lost 7, with 20 bases in between. Germline V gives CDR1 MDHEN, CDR2 SYDVKM. CDR3 protein: CASSPLGRENGGYTF. The CDR3 DNA reads as TGTGCCAGCAGTCCTCTGGGCCGGGAGAATGGTGGCTACACCTTC.

The V and J genes are TRBV5-1 and TRBJ2-1; the D is unclear. Germline V gene lookup returns CDR1 SGHRS and CDR2 YFSETQ. The CDR3 length is 15 residues. V was clipped by 0 bases and J by 6 bases, with 13 bases between them. The CDR3, as DNA: TGCGCCAGCAGCTTGGCTGCGGCATCCGCCAATGAGCAGTTCTTC. This gives the protein CASSLAAASANEQFF.

The chain combines TRBV6-5 with TRBJ1-3; possibly TRBD1 for D (6 bases). The V gene lost 7 bases and the J gene lost 2 bases, with 6 bases spanning the gap. This CDR3 has 12 amino acids. Per germline, CDR1 MNHEY and CDR2 SVGAGI. The CDR3 DNA sequence: TGTGCCAGCACAGGGGCTGGAAACACCATATATTTT. This codes for CASTGAGNTIYF.

This clone was seen just once. CDR3 in amino acids: CASSLVSDNEQFF. In DNA form, the CDR3 reads TGTGCCAGCAGCTTGGTTTCGGACAATGAGCAGTTCTTC. The rearrangement uses TRBV5-4 and TRBJ2-1; D gene ambiguous. V was cut by 0 bases and J by 5 bases, with 6 bases left in between. The germline V gene encodes CDR1 SGHNT and CDR2 YYREEE (reference sequence). The CDR3 spans 13 residues.

The chain combines TRBV6-5 with TRBJ1-1, with D possibly being TRBD1 (6 bases). The CDR3 runs to 15 residues. Deletions cut 0 bases from V and 4 bases from J, with 12 bases between. CDR1 and CDR2 (germline): MNHEY, SVGAGI. For the CDR3, the DNA is TGTGCCAGCAGTTACTCTCAGAGGGGGAGCACTGAAGCTTTCTTT. Translated: CASSYSQRGSTEAFF.